This T cell receptor (beta chain) is from a study of OX40 agonist ivuxolimab in advanced cancers. Study at large: A mean age of about 59 years, range about 20 to 85, was recorded, and under 85% were male.

Study-level results: Some nonresponders likewise displayed low normalized T-cell clonal expansion. Averaging showed that CD8+ T cells had more expanded clones than CD4+ did.

Profiling relied on immunoSEQ multiplex PCR, and the TCRdb table lists in-frame clones only, not all of them. Among about 150,000 clones listed, just over 90% were seen once. V dropped 8 bases and J dropped 3 bases, with 17 bases sitting between them. CDR1 and CDR2 from the germline V gene are LNHDA and SQIVND (reference sequence). The CDR3 loop spans 14 amino acids. Details on this clone: As yet, its antigen is unknown.

The sample in question was CD4+ or CD8+ T cells sorted from blood, obtained in a trial of the OX40 agonist ivuxolimab. The chain joins TRBV19 to TRBJ2-7; either TRBD1 or TRBD2 may fit D (5 bases each). This receptor was taken from an adult with an advanced solid tumor such as melanoma, head and neck, liver or kidney cancer. CDR3 DNA: TGTGCCAGTCGGTCCGAGGGGAGAGGCTACGAGCAGTACTTC. Protein product: CASRSEGRGYEQYF.